This entry features one T cell receptor beta chain sequence. Its antigen is undetermined. The data were obtained in a study of blood T cells in healthy people across ages. Study conclusions and caveats: A strong correlation between TCR beta diversity and naive T cell percentage was seen.

Sample donors were healthy Caucasian individuals that came from Russia, aged about 6 to 95. Each donor's blood draw was 7.5 to 10 milliliters of peripheral blood. The use of a sample-barcoded 5' primer and a J-beta primer mix characterized a second PCR of roughly 6 to 12 cycles. TCRdb called the 5' RACE reads again in MiXCR, with one record for every CDR3 protein. The table has around 1.5 million distinct CDR3 sequences, 42% seen once. The CDR3 has 15 amino acids. Trimming cost V 0 bases and J 5 bases; bases outside gene matches: 6. The sequencing input was blood. The source is a woman aged 18 to 35 in good health. This chain joins TRBV12-3 or TRBV12-4 and TRBJ2-5, with TRBD1 identical over 7 bases. For the CDR3, the DNA is TGTGCCAGCAGTTTAGCCGGGGACAGCCAGGAGACCCAGTACTTC. Translated, it gives CASSLAGDSQETQYF.